This T cell receptor beta chain was observed in a study of STAT3 mutations in large granular lymphocyte leukemia. Study results and limitations: Every T-cell large granular lymphocyte leukemia patient had at least one immunodominant TCR beta clonotype.

Details on this clone: Its target is not known.

The method was immunoSEQ multiplex PCR; TCRdb's version includes in-frame clones alone and lacks a portion of them. Among roughly 29,000 clones listed, about 74% were seen once. After removal of 5 bases from V and 4 bases from J, the junction contained 5 bases not matched to a gene. Germline V lookup: CDR1 MDHEN, CDR2 SYDVKM. The CDR3 is 15 amino acids. This chain joins TRBV28 and TRBJ2-6; 7 positions agree with TRBD1. The sequence was obtained from a woman aged 50 to 65 with T-cell large granular lymphocyte leukemia. Some clones in this sample may be carry-over from other donors' samples. The sequencing input was peripheral blood mononuclear cells. The CDR3 spells CASSPTGAGANVLTF. The CDR3 DNA reads TGTGCCAGCAGTCCTACAGGGGCCGGGGCCAACGTCCTGACTTTC.